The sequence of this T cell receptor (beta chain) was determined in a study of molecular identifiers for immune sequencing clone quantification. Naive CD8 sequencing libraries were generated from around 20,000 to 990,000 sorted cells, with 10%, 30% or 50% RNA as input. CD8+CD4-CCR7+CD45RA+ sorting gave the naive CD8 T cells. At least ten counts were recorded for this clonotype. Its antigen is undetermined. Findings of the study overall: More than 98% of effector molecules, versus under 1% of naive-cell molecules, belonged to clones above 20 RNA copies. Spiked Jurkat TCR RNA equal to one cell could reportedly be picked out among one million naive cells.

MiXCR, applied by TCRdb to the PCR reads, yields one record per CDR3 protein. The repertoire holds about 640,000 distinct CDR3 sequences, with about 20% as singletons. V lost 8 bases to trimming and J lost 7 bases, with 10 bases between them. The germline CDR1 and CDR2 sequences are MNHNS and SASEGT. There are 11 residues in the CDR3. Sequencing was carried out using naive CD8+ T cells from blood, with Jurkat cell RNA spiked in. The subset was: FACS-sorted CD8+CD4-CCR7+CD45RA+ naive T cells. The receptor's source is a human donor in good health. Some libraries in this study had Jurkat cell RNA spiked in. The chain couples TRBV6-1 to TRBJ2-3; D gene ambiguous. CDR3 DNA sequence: TGTGCCAGCCAAAGCTCTAATACGCAGTATTTT. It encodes CASQSSNTQYF.